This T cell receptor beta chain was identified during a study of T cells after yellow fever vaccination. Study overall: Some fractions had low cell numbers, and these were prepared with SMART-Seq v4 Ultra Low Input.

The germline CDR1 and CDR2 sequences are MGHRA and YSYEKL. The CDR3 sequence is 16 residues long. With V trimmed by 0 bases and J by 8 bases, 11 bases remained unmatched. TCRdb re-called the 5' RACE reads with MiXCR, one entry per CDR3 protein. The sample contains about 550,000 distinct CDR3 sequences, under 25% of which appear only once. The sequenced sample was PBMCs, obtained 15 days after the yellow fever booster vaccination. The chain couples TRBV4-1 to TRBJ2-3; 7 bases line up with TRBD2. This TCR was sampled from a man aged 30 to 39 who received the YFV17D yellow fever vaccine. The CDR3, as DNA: TGCGCCAGCAGCCAAGAACTAGCGCGGACACTGGGTACGCAGTATTTT. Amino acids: CASSQELARTLGTQYF.